This T cell receptor beta chain derives from a study of monozygotic twins with inflammatory bowel disease. Findings of the study overall: Immunosuppressive treatments differing between patients may have added repertoire variability. Twins with IBD were found to have lower TCRbeta diversity (inverse Simpson) than healthy co-twins.

Details on this clonotype: Its antigen is undetermined.

The CDR3 loop spans 15 amino acids. Germline CDR1 reads KGHSH; CDR2 reads LQKENI. The RNA usage for each TCR library was around 3.5 ug of total RNA. UMIs that included a 6-nucleotide sample barcode were added by template switching, which took place during cDNA synthesis. From the 5' RACE reads, TCRdb lists one entry per CDR3 protein and no DNA. In total, the table holds under 150,000 distinct CDR3 sequences. The source of this sequence is a human donor with ulcerative colitis or Crohn's disease, or a healthy co-twin of an affected twin (not recorded which). Sequenced input: blood. The rearrangement uses TRBV18 and TRBJ1-5; there is no DNA to check the TCRdb D call of TRBD1. The CDR3 sequence is CASSPGQPTNQPQHF.